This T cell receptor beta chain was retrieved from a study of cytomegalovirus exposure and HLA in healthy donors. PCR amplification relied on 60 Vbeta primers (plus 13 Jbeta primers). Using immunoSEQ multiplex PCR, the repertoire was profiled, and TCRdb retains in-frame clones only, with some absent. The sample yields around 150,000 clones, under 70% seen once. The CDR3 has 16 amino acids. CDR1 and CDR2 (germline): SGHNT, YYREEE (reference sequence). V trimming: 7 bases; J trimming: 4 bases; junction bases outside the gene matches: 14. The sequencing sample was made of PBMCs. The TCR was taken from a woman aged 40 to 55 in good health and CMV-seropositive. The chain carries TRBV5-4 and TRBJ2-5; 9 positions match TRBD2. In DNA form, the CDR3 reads TGTGCCAGCTTGCGGAATCCGGGACTAGCCTTAGAGACCCAGTACTTC. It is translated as CASLRNPGLALETQYF.